This record looks at one T cell receptor (beta chain) sequence and its context. These data belong to a study of blood T cell repertoires in COVID-19. The overall study: The origin of the acute and convalescent COVID-19 samples was the United States, Italy and Spain.

All enrollees were roughly 18 to 89 years old and from 20 to 30 US areas. Cohort assignment relied on participant-reported clinical history. In the original processing: Amplifying reference gene primers gave estimates of nucleated cell counts. Measured with immunoSEQ multiplex PCR; TCRdb has only the in-frame clones, and not every one. The V and J calls and clone size were taken over from that table, and D and trimming were inferred from the DNA. In the table there are under 200,000 clones, 65% to 85% of which are singletons. V shed 4 bases, J shed 5 bases, and the junction held 5 bases outside the gene matches. The CDR3 sequence is 14 residues long. The V gene's germline CDR1 is SGHTS and CDR2 YDEGEE.

The chain recombines TRBV5-8 with TRBJ1-5; TRBD1 aligns across 8 bases. The sample was PBMCs or T cells enriched from blood (not recorded which). The receptor's source is a woman between 45 and 65 years old in a cohort exposed to, infected with or recovered from COVID-19 (not recorded which). Written as DNA, the CDR3 is TGTGCCAGCAGCGACGACAGGGGATATCAGCCCCAGCATTTT. Translation: CASSDDRGYQPQHF.